Listed below are T cell receptor beta chains from one sample, sequenced in a study of graft-versus-host responses after intestinal transplantation. The antigens of these receptors remain unknown. The repertoire was sequenced with immunoSEQ multiplex PCR; TCRdb's copy has only in-frame clones and lacks some. There are some 120,000 clones in the sample; 85% to 95% occur only once, and under 1.5% lies in the top ten. The material was unstimulated CD8+ T cells sorted from spleen or lymph node cells, obtained before transplant. These receptors all come from a human donor who was the organ donor for an intestinal transplant. Both conserved end residues are part of each CDR3. Fields, in order: D gene, J gene, clone size, CDR3 length, V gene, CDR3 protein, CDR3 DNA. D genes are given only for firm matches. Size is omitted from some rows. Given values are once, few, many or a class for expanded clones.

- | TRBJ2-1 | once | 11 | TRBV7-9 | CASSFGNEQFF | TGTGCCAGCAGCTTTGGCAATGAGCAGTTCTTC
- | TRBJ1-1 | - | 13 | TRBV5-5 | CASSFGENTEAFF | TGTGCCAGCAGCTTTGGAGAGAACACTGAAGCTTTCTTT
- | TRBJ2-1 | - | 14 | TRBV27 | CASSSTRLENEQFF | TGTGCCAGCAGTTCAACGCGGCTGGAAAATGAGCAGTTCTTC
- | TRBJ1-6 | - | 15 | TRBV14 | CASSQDFPRNSPLHF | TGTGCCAGCAGCCAAGATTTCCCTAGGAATTCACCCCTCCACTTT
- | TRBJ2-2 | - | 17 | TRBV4-1 | CASSQGRWQTNTGELFF | TGCGCCAGCAGCCAAGGCCGCTGGCAGACGAACACCGGGGAGCTGTTTTTT
- | TRBJ2-1 | - | 12 | TRBV9 | CASSGDANEQFF | TGTGCCAGCAGCGGTGACGCAAATGAGCAGTTCTTC
- | TRBJ1-1 | - | 13 | TRBV14 | CASSLSWNTEAFF | TGTGCCAGCAGCCTATCCTGGAACACTGAAGCTTTCTTT
- | TRBJ1-1 | - | 14 | TRBV13 | CASSLGGMNTEAFF | TGTGCCAGCAGCTTAGGGGGGATGAACACTGAAGCTTTCTTT
- | TRBJ1-5 | - | 16 | TRBV19 | CASSKLGRPANQPQHF | TGTGCCAGTAGTAAGTTAGGACGGCCAGCTAATCAGCCCCAGCATTTT
- | TRBJ2-2 | - | 15 | TRBV7-9 | CASSPSPENTGELFF | TGTGCCAGCAGCCCCTCGCCCGAGAACACCGGGGAGCTGTTTTTT
TRBD1 | TRBJ2-1 | once | 15 | TRBV4-3 | CASSQDGQGANEQFF | TGCGCCAGCAGCCAAGACGGACAGGGGGCGAATGAGCAGTTCTTC
TRBD2 | TRBJ2-3 | once | 14 | TRBV2 | CVLNQREEADTQYF | TGTGTCTTGAACCAGCGGGAGGAGGCAGATACGCAGTATTTT
- | TRBJ1-1 | - | 15 | TRBV2 | CASSAGTYMNTEAFF | TGTGCCAGCAGTGCCGGGACATACATGAACACTGAAGCTTTCTTT
- | TRBJ2-2 | - | 17 | TRBV9 | CASSESRGGDSTGELFF | TGTGCCAGCAGCGAATCTCGTGGGGGAGACAGCACCGGGGAGCTGTTTTTT
TRBD2 | TRBJ2-1 | - | 16 | TRBV19 | CASSATSGGSYNEQFF | TGTGCCAGTAGCGCCACTAGCGGAGGCTCCTACAATGAGCAGTTCTTC
- | TRBJ2-1 | - | 16 | TRBV7-2 | CASSSTDSGGYNEQFF | TGTGCCAGCAGCTCCACGGATAGTGGTGGGTACAATGAGCAGTTCTTC
- | TRBJ2-3 | - | 19 | TRBV9 | CASSEKVLGGFGYTDTQYF | TGTGCCAGCAGCGAAAAGGTTCTCGGAGGATTCGGGTACACAGATACGCAGTATTTT
- | TRBJ2-1 | once | 12 | TRBV4-2 | CASSQELEEQFF | TGTGCCAGCAGCCAAGAATTAGAGGAGCAGTTCTTC
TRBD1 | TRBJ1-1 | - | 13 | TRBV30 | CAWNRGRRAEAFF | TGTGCCTGGAACAGGGGGCGGAGGGCTGAAGCTTTCTTT
- | TRBJ2-7 | - | 12 | TRBV6-1 | CASSGGSYEQYF | TGTGCCAGCAGTGGCGGTTCCTACGAGCAGTACTTC
TRBD2 | TRBJ2-7 | - | 14 | TRBV4-1 | CASSQVAGGYEQYF | TGCGCCAGCAGCCAAGTAGCGGGGGGCTACGAGCAGTACTTC
TRBD2 | TRBJ2-1 | - | 15 | TRBV5-1 | CASSFRAGGRDEQFF | TGCGCCAGCAGCTTCCGAGCGGGAGGTAGAGATGAGCAGTTCTTC
TRBD2 | TRBJ2-1 | - | 15 | TRBV19 | CASSIGTSGINEQFF | TGTGCCAGTAGTATCGGGACTAGCGGGATTAATGAGCAGTTCTTC
- | TRBJ1-5 | - | 18 | TRBV28 | CASSSGDETLYSNQPQHF | TGTGCCAGCAGCTCGGGGGACGAAACTCTTTATAGCAATCAGCCCCAGCATTTT
TRBD1 | TRBJ1-1 | - | 14 | TRBV5-6 | CASSWGQVGTEAFF | TGTGCCAGCAGCTGGGGACAGGTTGGCACTGAAGCTTTCTTT
TRBD1 | TRBJ1-4 | - | 16 | TRBV7-2 | CASSLVDRGINEKLFF | TGTGCCAGCAGCTTGGTAGACAGGGGAATTAATGAAAAACTGTTTTTT
- | TRBJ2-5 | - | 15 | TRBV28 | CASSLSGQTQETQYF | TGTGCCAGCAGTTTATCTGGGCAGACTCAAGAGACCCAGTACTTC
- | TRBJ1-3 | - | 17 | TRBV5-1 | CASSLFPHRISGNTIYF | TGCGCCAGCAGCCTATTTCCACACAGAATCTCTGGAAACACCATATATTTT